This TCR beta chain was documented in a study of blood T cells in healthy people across ages. A sample-barcoded 5' primer and a J-beta primer mix were used in a second PCR of about 6 to 12 cycles. TCRdb re-derived calls from the 5' RACE reads in MiXCR, one entry per CDR3 protein. The repertoire has some 1.5 million distinct CDR3 sequences, roughly 28% of them found once; the top ten carry over 7%. Whenever a sample was processed, at least 6.5 million PBMCs were isolated. No fewer than 5.5 micrograms of total RNA were isolated from every sample. The study, taken as a whole, reports: Donors of long life had a larger count of naive CD4+ cells and greater diversity than aged donors.

Germline V lookup: CDR1 SGHRS, CDR2 YFSETQ. CDR3 length: 16 residues. Trimming removed 0 bases at V and 6 bases at J, with 18 bases between. This clonotype was found a few times. Its antigen is as yet unknown. The J gene is TRBJ2-5, the V gene TRBV5-1; D is ambiguous. Specimen: blood. The sequence was obtained from a woman in her twenties or thirties in good health. This chain's CDR3 is CASSLAATSNGKTQYF. The CDR3 DNA follows: TGCGCCAGCAGCTTGGCCGCTACTTCCAATGGGAAGACCCAGTACTTC.